Following are 4 T cell receptor beta chains from one sample sequenced in a study of blood T cell repertoires in COVID-19 (dated by TCRdb to 2018 to 2021). Library construction relied on the immunoSEQ multiplex PCR assay. The source is immuneACCESS, and TCRdb retained only in-frame sequences with V and J called. Part of the clones is not carried over; for the studies checked, unresolved V genes explain less than half of this, and the remainder is unexplained. The sample profile shows some 150,000 clones; 70% to 90% of them were found once. The ten top clones hold 1% to 1.2% of the sample. Sequenced input: peripheral blood. These receptors all come from a man aged 35-49 years with acute or convalescent COVID-19.

The rearrangement joins TRBV25-1 to TRBJ1-2; 9 bases are a match to TRBD1. CDR3 length equals 15 residues. The V gene's germline CDR1 is MGHDK and CDR2 SYGVNS. V shed 5 bases and J 5 bases; nucleotides not matched to a gene: 9. Here the CDR3 DNA reads TGTGCCAGCAGTAAGCCGGGACAGGGAGAATATGGCTACACCTTC. It is translated as CASSKPGQGEYGYTF.

As regards this clone: This specimen includes other DNA sequences encoding the same CDR3. This chain uses TRBV9 with TRBJ1-2; possible D gene TRBD1, 6 bases. Trimming removed 2 bases at V and 1 base at J, with 6 bases between. This CDR3 is built from 13 residues. Germline CDR1 is SGDLS and CDR2 is YYNGEE. The CDR3 coding sequence is TGTGCCAGCAGCGTGGACAGTAACTATGGCTACACCTTC. Translating it yields CASSVDSNYGYTF.

The chain has TRBV6-2 or TRBV6-3 and TRBJ1-5, with 7 bases that match TRBD1. This CDR3 is built from 16 residues. The trim removed 6 bases at V and 7 bases at J, leaving 15 bases unmatched. From germline, CDR1 is MNHEY and CDR2 SVGEGT. The CDR3 here is CASSPHYSDRDQPQHF. CDR3 nucleotide sequence: TGTGCCAGCAGCCCACACTACTCAGACAGGGACCAGCCCCAGCATTTT.

This rearrangement joins TRBV5-4 to TRBJ2-2, with a weak D call TRBD2 (5 bases). This CDR3 spans 14 amino acids. Trimming took 0 bases from V and 4 from J, leaving 7 bases between them. Germline loops: CDR1 SGHNT, CDR2 YYREEE (reference sequence). The CDR3 protein is CASSLVGVTGELFF. The CDR3 region has the DNA TGTGCCAGCAGCTTGGTCGGGGTCACCGGGGAGCTGTTTTTT.